The clone carrying this T cell receptor (beta chain) was counted between two and nine times. The antigen is undetermined. This record comes from a study of blood T cells in healthy people across ages. General observations from the study: Diversity estimates from one million T cells were considered underestimates.

This CDR3 comprises 15 residues. CDR1 is ENHRY, CDR2 SYGVKD, per germline. The V gene end was trimmed by 5 bases and the J gene end by 7 bases; junction bases not matched to a gene: 3. A J-beta primer mix and a sample-barcoded 5' primer were used in a second PCR of roughly 6 to 12 cycles. One entry per CDR3 protein, called by TCRdb with MiXCR from the 5' RACE reads. The sample contains over 500,000 distinct CDR3 sequences, around 27% of which appear only once. The same data also contributed to another study, on T cells of mothers and their children. As that study records: Second-round PCR products received sample barcodes and 2-4 random nucleotides from the M1S primer. Inherited differences only slightly affect thymic shaping of TCR recombination output.

Sequencing used blood. The sequence was collected from a boy younger than 10 in good health. J is TRBJ2-1 and V is TRBV10-3; 15 nucleotides match TRBD2. Written as DNA, the CDR3 is TGTGCCATCAGTCCGGGGACTAGCGGGAGGAATGAGCAGTTCTTC. Its translation: CAISPGTSGRNEQFF.